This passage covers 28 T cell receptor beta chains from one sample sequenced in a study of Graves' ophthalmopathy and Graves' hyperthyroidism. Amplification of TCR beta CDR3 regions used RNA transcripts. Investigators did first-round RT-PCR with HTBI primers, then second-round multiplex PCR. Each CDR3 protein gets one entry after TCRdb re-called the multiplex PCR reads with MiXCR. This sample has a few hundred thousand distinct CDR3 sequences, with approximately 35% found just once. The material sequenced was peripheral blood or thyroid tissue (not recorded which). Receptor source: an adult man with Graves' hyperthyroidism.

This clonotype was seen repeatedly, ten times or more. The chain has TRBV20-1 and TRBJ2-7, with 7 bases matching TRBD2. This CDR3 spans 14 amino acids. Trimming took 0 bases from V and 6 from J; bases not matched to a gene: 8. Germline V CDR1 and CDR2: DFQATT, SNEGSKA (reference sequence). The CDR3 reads CSARDPSGIGEQYF. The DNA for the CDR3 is TGCAGTGCTAGAGATCCCAGCGGGATTGGCGAGCAGTACTTC.

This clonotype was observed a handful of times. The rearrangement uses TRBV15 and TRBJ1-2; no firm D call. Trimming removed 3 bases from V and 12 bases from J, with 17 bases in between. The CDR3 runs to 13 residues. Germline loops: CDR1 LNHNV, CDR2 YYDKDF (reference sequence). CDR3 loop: CATSSSGSAGNTF. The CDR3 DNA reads TGTGCCACCAGCAGTTCGGGCTCCGCTGGAAACACCTTC.

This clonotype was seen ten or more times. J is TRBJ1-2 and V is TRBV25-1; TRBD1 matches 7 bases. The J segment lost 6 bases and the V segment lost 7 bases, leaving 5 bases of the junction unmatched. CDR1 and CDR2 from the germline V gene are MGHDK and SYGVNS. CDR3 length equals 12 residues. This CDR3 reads CASNTGVDGYTF. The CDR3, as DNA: TGTGCCAGCAATACAGGGGTCGATGGCTACACCTTC.

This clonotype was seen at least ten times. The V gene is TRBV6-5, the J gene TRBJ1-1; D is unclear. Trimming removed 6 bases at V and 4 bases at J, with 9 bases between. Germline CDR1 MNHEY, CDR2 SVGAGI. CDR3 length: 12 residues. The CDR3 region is CASRGTRTEAFF. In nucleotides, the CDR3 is TGTGCCAGCAGAGGAACCCGCACTGAAGCTTTCTTT.

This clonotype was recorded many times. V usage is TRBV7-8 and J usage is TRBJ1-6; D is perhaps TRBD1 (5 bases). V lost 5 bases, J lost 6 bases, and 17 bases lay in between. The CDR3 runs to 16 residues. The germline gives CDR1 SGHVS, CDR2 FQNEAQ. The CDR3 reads CASSPNPGPINSPLHF. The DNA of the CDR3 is TGTGCCAGCAGCCCGAATCCGGGACCGATTAATTCACCCCTCCACTTT.

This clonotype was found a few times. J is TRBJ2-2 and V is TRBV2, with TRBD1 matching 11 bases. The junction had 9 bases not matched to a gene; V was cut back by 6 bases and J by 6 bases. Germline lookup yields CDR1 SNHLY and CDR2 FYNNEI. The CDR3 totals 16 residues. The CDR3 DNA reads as TGTGCCAGCAGATCAAGGGAGGGACAGGGGGCCGGGGAGCTGTTTTTT. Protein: CASRSREGQGAGELFF.

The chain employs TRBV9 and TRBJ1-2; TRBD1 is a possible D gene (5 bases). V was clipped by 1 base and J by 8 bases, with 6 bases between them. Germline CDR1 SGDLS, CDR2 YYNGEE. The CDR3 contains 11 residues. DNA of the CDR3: TGTGCCAGCAGCGTATCAGGGGGCTACACCTTC. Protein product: CASSVSGGYTF.

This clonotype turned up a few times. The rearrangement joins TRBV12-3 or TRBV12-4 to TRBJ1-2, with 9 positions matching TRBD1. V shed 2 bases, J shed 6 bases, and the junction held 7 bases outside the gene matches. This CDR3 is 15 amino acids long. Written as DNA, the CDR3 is TGTGCCAGCAGTTTACGGGGGACAGGGTCACATGGCTACACCTTC. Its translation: CASSLRGTGSHGYTF.

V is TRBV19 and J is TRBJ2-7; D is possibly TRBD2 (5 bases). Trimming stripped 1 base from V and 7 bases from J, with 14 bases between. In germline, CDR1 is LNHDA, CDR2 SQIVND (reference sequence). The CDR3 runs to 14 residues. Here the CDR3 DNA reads TGTGCCAGTAGTATAGCGGGGTCTTACAATGAGCAGTACTTC. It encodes CASSIAGSYNEQYF.

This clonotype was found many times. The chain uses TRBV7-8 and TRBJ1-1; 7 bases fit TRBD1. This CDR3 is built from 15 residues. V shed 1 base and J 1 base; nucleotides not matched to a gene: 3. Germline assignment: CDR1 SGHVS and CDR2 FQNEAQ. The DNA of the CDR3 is TGTGCCAGCAGCTTAGAGGGACAGCAGAACACTGAAGCTTTCTTT. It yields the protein CASSLEGQQNTEAFF.

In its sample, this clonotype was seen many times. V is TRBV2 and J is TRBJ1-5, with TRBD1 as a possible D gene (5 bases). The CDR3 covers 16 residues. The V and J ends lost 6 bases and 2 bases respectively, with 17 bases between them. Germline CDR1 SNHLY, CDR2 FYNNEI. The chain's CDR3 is CASRASGGYGNQPQHF. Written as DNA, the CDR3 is TGTGCCAGCAGGGCGTCTGGGGGGTATGGCAATCAGCCCCAGCATTTT.

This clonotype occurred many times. The CDR3 protein is CASNLIGTTNSPLHF. The DNA for the CDR3 is TGTGCCAGCAACCTCATCGGGACAACTAATTCACCCCTCCACTTT. The chain employs TRBV11-2 and TRBJ1-6, with D possibly TRBD1 on 6 matching bases. The length of the CDR3 is 15 residues. Trimming stripped 7 bases from V and 6 bases from J, with 16 bases between. The germline gives CDR1 SGHAT, CDR2 FQNNGV.

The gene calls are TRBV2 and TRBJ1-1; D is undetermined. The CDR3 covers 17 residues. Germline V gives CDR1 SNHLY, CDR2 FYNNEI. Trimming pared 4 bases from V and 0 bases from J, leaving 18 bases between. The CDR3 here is CASSARDGSKLNTEAFF. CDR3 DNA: TGTGCCAGCAGTGCTAGAGATGGCAGCAAACTGAACACTGAAGCTTTCTTT.

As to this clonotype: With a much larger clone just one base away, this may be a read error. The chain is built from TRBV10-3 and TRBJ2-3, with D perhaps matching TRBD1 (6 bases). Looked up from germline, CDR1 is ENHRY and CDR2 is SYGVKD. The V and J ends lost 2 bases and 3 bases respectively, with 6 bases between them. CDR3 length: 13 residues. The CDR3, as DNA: TGTGCCATCAGTGAGACAGGGACAGATACGCAGTATTTT. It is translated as CAISETGTDTQYF.

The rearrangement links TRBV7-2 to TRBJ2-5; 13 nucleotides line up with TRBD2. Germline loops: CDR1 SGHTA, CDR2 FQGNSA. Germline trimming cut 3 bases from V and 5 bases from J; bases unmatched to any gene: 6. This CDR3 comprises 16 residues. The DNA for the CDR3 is TGTGCCAGCAGCTTCACACTAGCGGGAGGGCCGGAGACCCAGTACTTC. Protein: CASSFTLAGGPETQYF.

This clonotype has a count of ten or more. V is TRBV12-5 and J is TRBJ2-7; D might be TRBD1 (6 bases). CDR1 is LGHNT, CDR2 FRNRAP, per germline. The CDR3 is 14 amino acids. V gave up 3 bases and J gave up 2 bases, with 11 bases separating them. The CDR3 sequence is CASGLGGPTYEQYF. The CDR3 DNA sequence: TGTGCTAGTGGTTTAGGGGGTCCGACCTACGAGCAGTACTTC.

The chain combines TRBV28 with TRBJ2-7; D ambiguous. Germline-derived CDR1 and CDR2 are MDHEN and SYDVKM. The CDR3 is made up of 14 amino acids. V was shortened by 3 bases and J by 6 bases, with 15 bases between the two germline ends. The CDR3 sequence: CASSFFGSLAEQYF. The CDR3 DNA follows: TGTGCCAGCAGTTTTTTCGGGTCCCTCGCCGAGCAGTACTTC.

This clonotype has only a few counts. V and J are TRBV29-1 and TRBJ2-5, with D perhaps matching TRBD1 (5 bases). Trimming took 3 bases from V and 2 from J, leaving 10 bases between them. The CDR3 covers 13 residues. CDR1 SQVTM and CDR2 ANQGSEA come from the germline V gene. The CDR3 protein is CSVDDRIQETQYF. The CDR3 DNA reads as TGCAGCGTTGATGACAGAATTCAAGAGACCCAGTACTTC.

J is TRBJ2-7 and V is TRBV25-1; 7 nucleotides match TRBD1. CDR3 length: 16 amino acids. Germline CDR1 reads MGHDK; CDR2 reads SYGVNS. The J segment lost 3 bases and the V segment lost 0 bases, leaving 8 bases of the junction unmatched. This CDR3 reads CASSEYSGTAFYEQYF. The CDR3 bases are TGTGCCAGCAGTGAATACTCCGGGACAGCATTCTACGAGCAGTACTTC.

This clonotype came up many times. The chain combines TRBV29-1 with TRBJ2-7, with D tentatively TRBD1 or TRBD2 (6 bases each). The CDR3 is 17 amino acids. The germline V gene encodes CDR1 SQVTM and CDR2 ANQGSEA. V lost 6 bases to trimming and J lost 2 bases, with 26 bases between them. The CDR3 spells CSVAEGGRRSITYEQYF. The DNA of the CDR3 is TGCAGCGTCGCAGAAGGGGGGAGGCGAAGTATTACCTACGAGCAGTACTTC.

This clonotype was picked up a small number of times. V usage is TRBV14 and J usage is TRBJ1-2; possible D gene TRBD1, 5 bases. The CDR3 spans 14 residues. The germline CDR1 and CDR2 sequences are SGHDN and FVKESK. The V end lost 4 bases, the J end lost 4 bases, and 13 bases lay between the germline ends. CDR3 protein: CASSLGTNRYGYTF. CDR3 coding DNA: TGTGCCAGCAGCCTGGGGACCAATCGCTATGGCTACACCTTC.

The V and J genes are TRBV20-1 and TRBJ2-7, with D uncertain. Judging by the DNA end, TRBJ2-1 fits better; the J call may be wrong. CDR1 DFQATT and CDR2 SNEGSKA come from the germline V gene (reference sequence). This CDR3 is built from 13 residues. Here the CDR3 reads CSARDSSNNEQFF. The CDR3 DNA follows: TGCAGTGCTAGAGATAGTAGCAACAATGAGCAGTTCTTC.

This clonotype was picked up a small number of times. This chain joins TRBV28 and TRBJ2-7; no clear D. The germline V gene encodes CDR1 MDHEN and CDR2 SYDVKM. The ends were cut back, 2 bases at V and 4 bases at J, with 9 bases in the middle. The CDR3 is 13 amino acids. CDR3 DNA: TGTGCCAGCAGTTTACGGAGAAAGTACGAGCAGTACTTC. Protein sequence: CASSLRRKYEQYF.

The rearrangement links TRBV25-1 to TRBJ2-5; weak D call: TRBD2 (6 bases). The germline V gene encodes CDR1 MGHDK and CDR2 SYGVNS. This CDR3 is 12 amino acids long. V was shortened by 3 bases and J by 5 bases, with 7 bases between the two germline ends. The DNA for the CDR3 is TGTGCCAGCAGTGATGCGGGGGAGACCCAGTACTTC. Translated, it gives CASSDAGETQYF.

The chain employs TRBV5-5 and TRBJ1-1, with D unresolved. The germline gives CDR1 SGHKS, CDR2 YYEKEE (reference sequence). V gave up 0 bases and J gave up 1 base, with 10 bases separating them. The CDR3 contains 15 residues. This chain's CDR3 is CASSLVREGNTEAFF. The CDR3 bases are TGTGCCAGCAGCTTGGTAAGGGAGGGGAACACTGAAGCTTTCTTT.

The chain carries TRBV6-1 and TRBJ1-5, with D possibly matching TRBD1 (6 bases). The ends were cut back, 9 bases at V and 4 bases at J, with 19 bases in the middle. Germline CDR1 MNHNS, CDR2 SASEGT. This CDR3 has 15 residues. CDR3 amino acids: CASRGGRGLNQPQHF. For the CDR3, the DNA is TGTGCCAGTAGGGGGGGCAGGGGTCTTAATCAGCCCCAGCATTTT.

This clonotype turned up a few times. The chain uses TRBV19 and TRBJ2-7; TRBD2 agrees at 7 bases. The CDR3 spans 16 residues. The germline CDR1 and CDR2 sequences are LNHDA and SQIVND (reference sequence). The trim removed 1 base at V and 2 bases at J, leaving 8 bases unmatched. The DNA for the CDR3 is TGTGCCAGTAGTATAGGGGCGGGAGTAAGCCCCTACGAGCAGTACTTC. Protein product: CASSIGAGVSPYEQYF.

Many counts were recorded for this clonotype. DNA of the CDR3: TGCGCCAGCAGCTTGACAGCGGGAGGGCCGGAGACCCAGTACTTC. Protein: CASSLTAGGPETQYF. This sequence joins TRBV5-1 and TRBJ2-5, with TRBD2 identical over 10 bases. CDR3 length: 15 residues. The ends lost 1 base at V and 5 bases at J; junction bases unmatched: 5. CDR1 SGHRS and CDR2 YFSETQ come from the germline V gene. The entire variable domain, with the rest obtained from reference TRBV5-1 and TRBJ2-5, is as follows: KAGVTQTPRYLIKTRGQQVTLSCSPISGHRSVSWYQQTPGQGLQFLFEYFSETQRNKGNFPGRFSGRQFSNSRSEMNVSTLELGDSALYLCASSLTAGGPETQYFGPGTRLLVL.